Shown below are 25 T cell receptor beta chains from a single sample sequenced in a study of control samples from healthy donors and cancer patients. Libraries were prepared by immunoSEQ multiplex PCR; TCRdb keeps only in-frame clonotypes and omits some of them. The table has roughly 100,000 clones, roughly 85% seen once; the top ten hold approximately 13%. Sequenced material: blood. The receptors stem from a woman in her 50s in good health.

This clone was counted between two and nine times. V gene TRBV5-1 combines with J gene TRBJ1-4; the D gene is possibly TRBD1 (5 bases). CDR1 is SGHRS and CDR2 is YFSETQ in the germline V gene. The CDR3 is 15 amino acids. The V end lost 3 bases, the J end lost 5 bases, and 14 bases lay between the germline ends. The CDR3 DNA reads TGCGCCAGCAGCTCGACGTACAGGTCAAATGAAAAACTGTTTTTT. The encoded protein is CASSSTYRSNEKLFF.

The V gene is TRBV28, the J gene TRBJ2-7; D is perhaps TRBD1 or TRBD2 (5 bases each). Germline V CDR1 and CDR2: MDHEN, SYDVKM. Trimming took off 2 bases at V and 2 bases at J, with 10 bases between the two ends. This CDR3 region has 14 residues. The CDR3 loop is CASSLGGIPYEQYF. The DNA for the CDR3 is TGTGCCAGCAGTTTAGGGGGTATCCCCTACGAGCAGTACTTC.

This clone turned up a few times. The chain combines TRBV7-9 with TRBJ2-3; D tentatively reads TRBD1 or TRBD2 (5 bases each). Between the trimmed V and J ends, which lost 4 bases and 5 bases, there was a span of 19 bases. Germline CDR1 SEHNR, CDR2 FQNEAQ (reference sequence). The CDR3 totals 16 residues. CDR3 DNA sequence: TGTGCCAGCAGCTCCCCCCGGGACCAGCCGAGAGATACGCAGTATTTT. Translation: CASSSPRDQPRDTQYF.

CDR3 in DNA: TGTGCCAGCAGCTTAGCGGGGGGCCTGTTTGAGCAGTTCTTC. This gives the protein CASSLAGGLFEQFF. The J gene is TRBJ2-1, the V gene TRBV11-1; D may match TRBD1 or TRBD2 (6 bases each). This CDR3 spans 14 amino acids. Germline CDR1 reads SGHAT; CDR2 reads FQDESV (reference sequence). Trimming shortened V by 0 bases and J by 9 bases, and 12 bases separated the two germline ends.

This clone was seen a handful of times. CDR3 nucleotide sequence: TGTGCCAGCAGCTTCGCGGGACAAGTTAATGAAAAACTGTTTTTT. Its translation is CASSFAGQVNEKLFF. This chain joins TRBV7-2 and TRBJ1-4, with a weak D call TRBD1 (6 bases). The germline V gene encodes CDR1 SGHTA and CDR2 FQGNSA. This CDR3 is built from 15 residues. The germline V and J ends were trimmed by 3 bases and 4 bases, with 12 bases remaining between them.

The J gene is TRBJ1-5, the V gene TRBV7-9; 8 bases are shared with TRBD1. Germline assignment: CDR1 SEHNR and CDR2 FQNEAQ (reference sequence). V lost 6 bases and J lost 6; bases outside the gene matches: 7. This CDR3 contains 14 residues. CDR3 loop: CASSDRGAGQPQHF. The DNA of the CDR3 is TGTGCCAGCAGTGACAGGGGCGCAGGTCAGCCCCAGCATTTT.

This chain joins TRBV5-6 and TRBJ2-3; D assignment may be TRBD1 or TRBD2 (5 bases each). Germline V CDR1 and CDR2: SGHDT, YYEEEE. The V and J ends lost 5 bases and 1 base respectively, with 11 bases between them. CDR3 length: 14 residues. CDR3 in DNA: TGTGCCAGCAGGAGGGGCGCCGGCACAGATACGCAGTATTTT. Translation gives CASRRGAGTDTQYF.

The chain combines TRBV2 with TRBJ2-7; perhaps TRBD1 as D (5 bases). Germline V gene lookup returns CDR1 SNHLY and CDR2 FYNNEI. This CDR3 has 12 residues. The CDR3 nucleotides are TGTGCGTTCAAACAGGATTCCTACGAGCAGTACTTC. It codes for CAFKQDSYEQYF.

The chain is built from TRBV25-1 and TRBJ2-7, with 7 bases identical to TRBD2. CDR1 is MGHDK, CDR2 SYGVNS, per germline. The V gene end was trimmed by 6 bases and the J gene end by 3 bases; junction bases not matched to a gene: 11. The CDR3 runs 15 residues. This CDR3 is CASRGSGALGYEQYF. CDR3 in DNA: TGTGCCAGCAGGGGCAGCGGGGCCCTCGGCTACGAGCAGTACTTC.

J is TRBJ2-3 and V is TRBV6-5; D is ambiguous. Germline lookup yields CDR1 MNHEY and CDR2 SVGAGI. The CDR3 covers 14 residues. Deletions cut 10 bases from V and 4 bases from J, with 18 bases between. CDR3 coding DNA: TGTGCCAATCACGAGCTGGGTTGGGCAGATACGCAGTATTTT. Translating it yields CANHELGWADTQYF.

The V call is TRBV29-1, the J call TRBJ2-5; 12 nucleotides line up with TRBD1. Germline CDR1 is SQVTM and CDR2 is ANQGSEA. V shed 6 bases and J 5 bases; nucleotides not matched to a gene: 1. There are 12 residues in the CDR3. This CDR3 is CSVGQGAETQYF. DNA for the CDR3: TGCAGCGTGGGACAGGGGGCCGAGACCCAGTACTTC.

The V gene is TRBV5-4, the J gene TRBJ1-6; 7 nucleotides match TRBD1. The CDR3 is 15 residues long. The germline V gene encodes CDR1 SGHNT and CDR2 YYREEE (reference sequence). V lost 3 bases to trimming and J lost 8 bases; unmatched junction nucleotides: 8. This CDR3 is CASSSTQGVDSPLHF. The DNA for the CDR3 is TGTGCCAGCAGCTCGACCCAGGGGGTTGATTCACCCCTCCACTTT.

The CDR3 DNA follows: TGTGCCACCAGTGATGGGACAGGGGGCCGCTATGGCTACACCTTC. As protein: CATSDGTGGRYGYTF. The chain employs TRBV24-1 and TRBJ1-2; 12 bases fit TRBD1. V lost 3 bases, J lost 4 bases, and 2 bases stayed unmatched. From germline, CDR1 is KGHDR and CDR2 SFDVKD. CDR3 length equals 15 residues.

The chain has TRBV7-9 and TRBJ2-2; 8 bases are a match to TRBD1. V lost 5 bases to trimming and J lost 4 bases; unmatched junction nucleotides: 9. CDR3 length equals 16 residues. The germline V gene encodes CDR1 SEHNR and CDR2 FQNEAQ (reference sequence). Here the CDR3 DNA reads TGTGCCAGCAGCCCAAGACAGGGGTTGGGCACCGGGGAGCTGTTTTTT. Translating it yields CASSPRQGLGTGELFF.

The rearrangement uses TRBV2 and TRBJ2-7, with TRBD2 matching 8 bases. Germline V gene lookup returns CDR1 SNHLY and CDR2 FYNNEI. With V trimmed by 10 bases and J by 4 bases, 15 bases remained unmatched. The CDR3 extends over 15 amino acids. CDR3 amino acids: CATVGTGTRSYEQYF. The CDR3 nucleotides read TGTGCCACCGTGGGGACCGGGACTAGATCTTACGAGCAGTACTTC.

This clone has only a few counts. The rearrangement joins TRBV18 to TRBJ2-1; 7 bases line up with TRBD1. From germline, CDR1 is KGHSH and CDR2 LQKENI. Germline trimming cut 3 bases from V and 7 bases from J; bases unmatched to any gene: 6. The CDR3 is 14 amino acids. For the CDR3, the DNA is TGTGCCAGCTCACCCGTGGACAGGACGAATGAGCAGTTCTTC. Its translation is CASSPVDRTNEQFF.

This clone was counted between two and nine times. The chain is built from TRBV11-3 and TRBJ2-7; a possible D gene is TRBD2 (5 bases). The CDR3 runs 12 residues. CDR1 is SGHNT, CDR2 YENEEA, per germline. Trimming removed 3 bases from V and 5 bases from J, with 8 bases in between. The CDR3 nucleotides read TGTGCCAGCAGCTTGTTCGGGGACGAGCAGTACTTC. Its protein product is CASSLFGDEQYF. Variable domain in full (rest from reference TRBV11-3 and TRBJ2-7): EAGVVQSPRYKIIEKKQPVAFWCNPISGHNTLYWYLQNLGQGPELLIRYENEEAVDDSQLPKDRFSAERLKGVDSTLKIQPAELGDSAVYLCASSLFGDEQYFGPGTRLTVT.

The genes are TRBV20-1 and TRBJ1-2; possibly TRBD1 for D (5 bases). Germline V CDR1 and CDR2: DFQATT, SNEGSKA (reference sequence). The V and J ends lost 3 bases and 2 bases respectively, with 7 bases between them. This CDR3 contains 12 residues. The CDR3 bases are TGCAGTGCTAGTAGACAGAACTATGGCTACACCTTC. Translated: CSASRQNYGYTF.

CDR3 coding DNA: TGTGCCAGCAGCCGTTCCGGGACAGGGCAGACCTATGGCTACACCTTC. Protein product: CASSRSGTGQTYGYTF. The rearrangement links TRBV7-2 to TRBJ1-2; 9 nucleotides match TRBD1. Per germline, CDR1 SGHTA and CDR2 FQGNSA. The CDR3 spans 16 residues. With 5 bases clipped from V and 4 bases from J, the junction kept 11 bases outside the gene matches.

The chain combines TRBV3-1 (or the pseudogene TRBV3-2) with TRBJ1-1; D is uncertain. V lost 1 base and J 4 bases, leaving 7 bases between the germline ends. The V gene's germline CDR1 is LGHDT and CDR2 YNNKEL (reference sequence). The CDR3 length is 13 residues. Here the CDR3 DNA reads TGTGCCAGCAGCCAAGGACACTCCACTGAAGCTTTCTTT. This gives the protein CASSQGHSTEAFF.

CDR3 sequence (DNA): TGTGCCAGCAGTTGGACAGGGGGAGTTCAGCCCCAGCATTTT. Its protein is CASSWTGGVQPQHF. The chain links TRBV6-2 or TRBV6-3 to TRBJ1-5; TRBD1 agrees at 10 bases. This CDR3 has 14 amino acids. Germline CDR1 is MNHEY and CDR2 is SVGEGT. Losses at the gene ends were 4 bases for V and 6 bases for J; bases not matched to a gene: 3.

This chain joins TRBV28 and TRBJ1-2; D uncertain. The length of the CDR3 is 12 residues. Germline CDR1 MDHEN, CDR2 SYDVKM. V was shortened by 4 bases and J by 0 bases, with 3 bases between the two germline ends. The CDR3, as DNA: TGTGCCAGCAGTTCTACTAACTATGGCTACACCTTC. Translated, it gives CASSSTNYGYTF.

This chain links TRBV4-1 with TRBJ1-4, with D hard to call. V was shortened by 1 base and J by 0 bases, with 6 bases between the two germline ends. Germline loops: CDR1 MGHRA, CDR2 YSYEKL. The CDR3 extends over 15 amino acids. The CDR3 sequence: CASSQGRSTNEKLFF. The CDR3 bases are TGCGCCAGCAGCCAAGGACGATCAACTAATGAAAAACTGTTTTTT.

This clone has a handful of counts. The V and J genes are TRBV7-2 and TRBJ1-2; 8 bases line up with TRBD1. The J segment lost 2 bases and the V segment lost 5 bases, leaving 4 bases of the junction unmatched. Germline CDR1 reads SGHTA; CDR2 reads FQGNSA. The CDR3 extends over 14 amino acids. Here the CDR3 reads CASSRTGNNYGYTF. The CDR3 region has the DNA TGTGCCAGCAGCCGGACAGGGAACAACTATGGCTACACCTTC. The variable domain in full, completed from reference TRBV7-2 and TRBJ1-2, reads GAGVSQSPSNKVTEKGKDVELRCDPISGHTALYWYRQSLGQGLEFLIYFQGNSAPDKSGLPSDRFSAERTGGSVSTLTIQRTQQEDSAVYLCASSRTGNNYGYTFGSGTRLTVV.

V usage is TRBV12-3 or TRBV12-4 and J usage is TRBJ1-1; 8 positions agree with TRBD1. The CDR3 totals 12 residues. The V gene end was trimmed by 5 bases and the J gene end by 5 bases; junction bases not matched to a gene: 1. The CDR3: CASSTGGTEAFF. The CDR3 region has the DNA TGTGCCAGCAGTACAGGGGGGACTGAAGCTTTCTTT.